A selection of T cell receptor beta chains follows, all from one sample in a study of T cells after yellow fever vaccination. TCRdb reprocessed the 5' RACE reads via MiXCR and lists one record per CDR3 protein. The sample has 140,000 to 150,000 distinct CDR3 sequences; about 6.2% are singletons. Material: CD4+ T cells sorted from PBMCs, obtained 10 days after the yellow fever booster vaccination. Receptors were obtained from a man aged 30 to 39 who received the YFV17D yellow fever vaccine. Each CDR3 is given with its conserved first and last residue. The D gene is left open where the match is weak. Some rows have no size entry. The others give once, few or many, or a class for an expanded clone.

D	size	V	J	DNA	CDR3
TRBD1	many	TRBV12-3/TRBV12-4	TRBJ2-2	TGTGCCAGCAGCCGGGACAGGGGGCTTTTGTACACCGGGGAGCTGTTTTTT	CASSRDRGLLYTGELFF
.	many	TRBV6-5	TRBJ1-5	TGTGCCAGCAGCCCGAACAGGGTGACCAATCAGCCCCAGCATTTT	CASSPNRVTNQPQHF
TRBD2	many	TRBV3-1	TRBJ2-3	TGTGCCAGCAGCCAAGTTTACGGGAGGGCAGATACGCAGTATTTT	CASSQVYGRADTQYF
TRBD2	many	TRBV10-1	TRBJ2-1	TGCGCCAGCAGTGACCTAGCGGTCTACAATGAGCAGTTCTTC	CASSDLAVYNEQFF
.	many	TRBV15	TRBJ2-2	TGTGCCACCAGCTCCGCCCAGGGAGGTGCCGGGGAGCTGTTTTTT	CATSSAQGGAGELFF
.	many	TRBV7-2	TRBJ2-3	TGTGCCAGCAGCCGACGGACGTTAGATACGCAGTATTTT	CASSRRTLDTQYF
TRBD2	.	TRBV2	TRBJ2-5	TGTGCCAGCACGAGCGGGAGCCCCCCAGAGACCCAGTACTTC	CASTSGSPPETQYF
TRBD2	many	TRBV5-1	TRBJ2-3	TGCGCCAGCAGCTTTAGACTAGCGGCCACAGATACGCAGTATTTT	CASSFRLAATDTQYF
TRBD2	many	TRBV12-3/TRBV12-4	TRBJ2-5	TGTGCCAGCACCCTAGCGGCGATTAAGACCCAGTACTTC	CASTLAAIKTQYF
.	.	TRBV7-9	TRBJ1-2	TGTGCCAGCAGCTTAGGGGGTACAGGAGCCAACCTAAACTATGGCTACACCTTC	CASSLGGTGANLNYGYTF
.	many	TRBV9	TRBJ2-1	TGTGCCAGCAGCGTAGTCCCGGACGGGGCTGAGCAGTTCTTC	CASSVVPDGAEQFF
TRBD2	few	TRBV18	TRBJ2-5	TGTGCCAGCTTGCCCGCGGGAGGGCCTGTGGAGACCCAGTACTTC	CASLPAGGPVETQYF
.	many	TRBV4-2	TRBJ1-4	TGTGCCAGCAGCCCCGAGGGTACCAATAATGAAAAACTGTTTTTT	CASSPEGTNNEKLFF
.	.	TRBV3-1	TRBJ1-1	TGTGCCAGCAGCCCGCCCCAGGGATGGAGGATCACTGAAGCTTTCTTT	CASSPPQGWRITEAFF
.	many	TRBV19	TRBJ2-5	TGTGCCAGTGCGATTACACAACAAGAGACCCAGTACTTC	CASAITQQETQYF
TRBD2	many	TRBV20-1	TRBJ2-1	TGCAGTGCTAGAACCCCCGGGACTAGCGTGACCGATGAGCAGTTCTTC	CSARTPGTSVTDEQFF
TRBD1	many	TRBV20-1	TRBJ2-5	TGCAGTGCTGTCGTAACAGGGGGTCAAGAGACCCAGTACTTC	CSAVVTGGQETQYF
.	many	TRBV5-1	TRBJ2-6	TGCGCCAGCAGCTTGAGCAGGGGAATCTCCGGGGCCAACGTCCTGACTTTC	CASSLSRGISGANVLTF
.	many	TRBV20-1	TRBJ2-7	TGCAGTGCCCACCCGGGACCCAACTACGAGCAGTACTTC	CSAHPGPNYEQYF
.	many	TRBV21-1	TRBJ1-5	TGTGCCAGCAGCAAGGGTAAATGGAGGGTTCAGCCCCAGCATTTT	CASSKGKWRVQPQHF
.	many	TRBV30	TRBJ1-4	TGTGCCTGGAGTGTAGGGGCAGGGTCTAGCCCCCTTAATGAAAAACTGTTTTTT	CAWSVGAGSSPLNEKLFF
TRBD1	many	TRBV12-3/TRBV12-4	TRBJ2-7	TGTGCCAGCAGTACTAGACCGGGACAGGGATCCTACGAGCAGTACTTC	CASSTRPGQGSYEQYF
.	many	TRBV5-1	TRBJ2-3	TGCGCCAGCAGCTTGGGGCAGGCCTCAACCACAGATACGCAGTATTTT	CASSLGQASTTDTQYF
TRBD1	many	TRBV3-1	TRBJ2-7	TGTGCCAGCAGCAAATACAGGGGGCGCGAATACGAGCAGTACTTC	CASSKYRGREYEQYF
.	many	TRBV21-1	TRBJ2-5	TGTGCCAGCAGCACCGCCACCTCTCCAGGTGGCCAAGAGACCCAGTACTTC	CASSTATSPGGQETQYF
.	many	TRBV12-3/TRBV12-4	TRBJ1-4	TGTGCCAGCAATAGGAAGCTCCGGGATGGACTGTTTTTT	CASNRKLRDGLFF
TRBD2	many	TRBV9	TRBJ2-1	TGTGCCAGCAGCGTAGGGCTAGCGGGGCGAGAGGGTGAGCAGTTCTTC	CASSVGLAGREGEQFF
.	once	TRBV20-1	TRBJ2-5	TGCAGTGCTAGAGATGTTTACGGGAGCCAAGAGACCCAGTACTTC	CSARDVYGSQETQYF
.	few	TRBV15	TRBJ1-2	TGTGCCACCAGCGGGAATTTCGGGATTCACTATGGCTACACCTTC	CATSGNFGIHYGYTF
TRBD1	many	TRBV30	TRBJ1-1	TGTGCCTGGAGTACGACAGGGAGTCGAGCTTTCTTT	CAWSTTGSRAFF
.	many	TRBV7-2	TRBJ2-3	TGTGCCAGCAGCTTAGTATGGGGCGGATCAGATACGCAGTATTTT	CASSLVWGGSDTQYF
TRBD1	many	TRBV5-4	TRBJ2-3	TGTGCCAGCACCAGACAGGGGGAGGTAGATACGCAGTATTTT	CASTRQGEVDTQYF
.	many	TRBV4-3	TRBJ2-4	TGCGCCAGCAGCCCATTAGGGACAATCAACATTCAGTACTTC	CASSPLGTINIQYF
.	many	TRBV9	TRBJ2-7	TGTGCCAGCAGCGTAAGTCCAACAACGACAAGCTCCTACGAGCAGTACTTC	CASSVSPTTTSSYEQYF
.	many	TRBV20-1	TRBJ2-1	TGCAGTGCTTCTAGATTGAATGAGCAGTTCTTC	CSASRLNEQFF
.	many	TRBV5-1	TRBJ2-7	TGCGCCAGCAGCTTGGAAAATATCTACGAGCAGTACTTC	CASSLENIYEQYF
.	many	TRBV7-9	TRBJ1-6	TGTGCCAGCAGCTCGGGAGGACTTAATTCACCCCTCCACTTT	CASSSGGLNSPLHF
.	many	TRBV14	TRBJ2-2	TGTGCCAGCAGCCGAACGATTAACACCGGGGAGCTGTTTTTT	CASSRTINTGELFF